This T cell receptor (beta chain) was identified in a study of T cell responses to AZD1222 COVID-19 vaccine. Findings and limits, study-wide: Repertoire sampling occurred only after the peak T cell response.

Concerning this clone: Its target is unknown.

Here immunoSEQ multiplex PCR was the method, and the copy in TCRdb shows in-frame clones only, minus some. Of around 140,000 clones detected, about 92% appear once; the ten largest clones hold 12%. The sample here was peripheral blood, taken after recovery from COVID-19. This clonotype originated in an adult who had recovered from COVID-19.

CDR3 region: CASSQEVGVSYNEQFF. The CDR3 bases are TGTGCCAGCAGCCAAGAAGTAGGTGTCTCCTACAATGAGCAGTTCTTC. The chain carries TRBV3-1 (or the pseudogene TRBV3-2) and TRBJ2-1; D gene unclear. Per germline, CDR1 LGHDT and CDR2 YNNKEL (reference sequence). V lost 0 bases to trimming and J lost 0 bases, with 9 bases between them. This CDR3 has 16 residues.